This T cell receptor beta chain is drawn from a study of graft-versus-host responses after intestinal transplantation. Overall study: Transplant types were multivisceral, liver-intestinal, or isolated intestinal. Following induction with anti-thymocyte globulin, all recipients were given tacrolimus and steroids for two to three years. Study results and limitations: Early post-transplant HvG declines tracked with peak circulating GvH clone levels.

Points on this clone: Its target is not known.

Germline V gene sequence: CDR1 MNHEY, CDR2 SVGAGI. CDR3 length: 16 amino acids. Trimming removed 0 bases from V and 2 bases from J, with 13 bases in between. The method was immunoSEQ multiplex PCR; TCRdb's version includes in-frame clones alone and lacks a portion of them. The top ten clones hold over 0.95% of a sample with some 96,000 clones, roughly 87% of them seen once. The genes are TRBV6-5 and TRBJ1-2; D gene ambiguous. The specimen comprised unstimulated CD4+ T cells sorted from spleen or lymph node cells, sampled before transplant. This receptor was identified in a human donor who was the organ donor for an intestinal transplant. The CDR3 region has the DNA TGTGCCAGCAGTTACTCACTGCCGGATCAAAACTATGGCTACACCTTC. Amino acid sequence: CASSYSLPDQNYGYTF.